This T cell receptor (beta chain) was observed in a study of T-cell reconstitution after alpha-beta-depleted transplantation in children. In this sample, this clonotype turned up many times. Preparing the TCRbeta library involved the use of unique molecular identifiers. MiXCR was run by TCRdb on the PCR reads, yielding one entry per CDR3 protein. The sample consists of under 140,000 distinct CDR3 sequences, 10% of them appearing once. This specimen consisted of PBMCs from the stem cell graft donor, obtained from the stem cell graft. The TCR sequence derives from a human donor who donated a stem cell graft to a child with acute lymphoblastic leukemia.

CDR3 protein: CATGAGRSEAFF. CDR3 in DNA: TGTGCTACAGGGGCAGGGAGGTCTGAAGCTTTCTTT. The chain has TRBV7-2 and TRBJ1-1; 7 bases are shared with TRBD1. Germline V gene sequence: CDR1 SGHTA, CDR2 FQGNSA. The CDR3 is made up of 12 amino acids.